This T cell receptor beta chain was identified in a study of OX40 agonist ivuxolimab in advanced cancers. With respect to the entire study: Ivuxolimab, which targeted the costimulatory receptor OX40 (CD134), was an agonistic, fully human IgG2 monoclonal antibody. The point of sequencing TCRbeta in the periphery was to test whether ivuxolimab changed TCR sequence diversity and drove clonal T-cell expansion. Patients were allowed to have had prior anti-PD-1, anti-PD-L1 or anti-CTLA-4 therapy, and approximately 40% of the dose-escalation patients had previously received checkpoint inhibitors. Among the 50 to 55 dose-escalation patients, 19 had hepatocellular carcinoma, around 15 melanoma, 9 renal cell carcinoma and 9 head and neck cancer. The paper covers the monotherapy dose-escalation part of the phase I ivuxolimab trial, which included N of about 50 patients. Partial responses were achieved by three dose-escalation patients, of whom one had hepatocellular carcinoma and two had cutaneous melanoma. Intravenous ivuxolimab was administered to patients every 2 weeks at six dose levels: 0.01, 0.1, 0.3, 1.5, 3 and 10 mg/kg. The dose-escalation cohort was about 87% male with a mean age of approximately 59 years, ranging from roughly 20 to 80. General conclusions and limits of the study: At doses from 0.1 to 3.0 mg/kg, clonal expansion was seen in both CD4+ and CD8+ blood T cells between baseline and week 6. In the 0.1-3.0 mg/kg groups, partial responders were among the patients with the lowest normalized peripheral clonal expansion, particularly in CD8+ T cells. After ivuxolimab, expanded clones were on average more numerous among CD8+ T cells than among CD4+ T cells. Antigen specificity was not determined for the clonally expanded peripheral T cells. Low levels of normalized T-cell clonal expansion were also seen in some nonresponding patients.

Genomic DNA was isolated from the sorted cells so that the TCRbeta CDR3 region could be sequenced. The immunoSEQ Assay was used to sequence the TCRbeta CDR3 regions. TCRdb took this table from immuneACCESS and kept in-frame rearrangements with V and J called. Such tables lack part of the clones; where checked against another copy, unresolved V genes explain under half of the gap, and the rest is unexplained. A total of tens of thousands of clones appear in this sample, about 88% of them only once. Together, the top ten hold roughly 4% of the sample. As to this clone: Its antigen is unknown. It has no much larger one-base neighbor in the sample; base qualities were not kept.

CDR1 and CDR2 are drawn from the germline V gene: SGDLS, YYNGEE. V lost 4 bases and J lost 4 bases; the stretch between them is 17 bases long. Measured from the cysteine to the phenylalanine, the CDR3 is 15 residues long. Just the 45-base CDR3 DNA is kept, in frame starting at base 1. The trial excluded patients who had a history of autoimmune disease or who were on systemic immunosuppression. Peripheral blood for TCR sequencing was drawn from every dose cohort at baseline, at cycle 4 day 1 and at cycle 7 day 1. Samples came from an open-label, multicenter, first-in-human phase I dose-escalation trial of ivuxolimab. Adults with locally advanced or metastatic melanoma, renal cell carcinoma, hepatocellular carcinoma or head and neck squamous cell carcinoma were enrolled in the trial. Before TCR sequencing, CD4+ T cells and CD8+ T cells from peripheral blood were sorted into separate populations.

The sequencing here drew on CD4+ or CD8+ T cells sorted from blood, taken in a trial of the OX40 agonist ivuxolimab. Recombination joined TRBV9 with TRBJ1-1, with the identity of the D gene unclear. The receptor was derived from an adult with an advanced solid tumor such as melanoma, head and neck, liver or kidney cancer. CDR3 region: CASSPIPTWATEAFF. The DNA is TGTGCCAGCAGCCCCATACCCACTTGGGCCACTGAAGCTTTCTTT. Reference TRBV9 and TRBJ1-1 genes cover what lies past the CDR3, so the full variable domain is DSGVTQTPKHLITATGQRVTLRCSPRSGDLSVYWYQQSLDQGLQFLIQYYNGEERAKGNILERFSAQQFPDLHSELNLSSLELGDSALYFCASSPIPTWATEAFFGQGTRLTVV.